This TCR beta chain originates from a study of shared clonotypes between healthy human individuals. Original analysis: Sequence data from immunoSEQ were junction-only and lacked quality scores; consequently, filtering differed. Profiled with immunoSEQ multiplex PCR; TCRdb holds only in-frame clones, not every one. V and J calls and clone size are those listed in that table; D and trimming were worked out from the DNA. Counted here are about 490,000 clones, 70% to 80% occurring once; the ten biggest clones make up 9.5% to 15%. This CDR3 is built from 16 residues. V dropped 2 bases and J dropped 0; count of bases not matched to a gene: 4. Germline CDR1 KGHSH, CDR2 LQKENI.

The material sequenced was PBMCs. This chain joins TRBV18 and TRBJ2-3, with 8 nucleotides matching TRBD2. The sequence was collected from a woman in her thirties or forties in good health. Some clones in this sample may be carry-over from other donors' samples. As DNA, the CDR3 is TGTGCCAGCTCACCATCCAGCGGGGGTAGCACAGATACGCAGTATTTT. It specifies CASSPSSGGSTDTQYF.